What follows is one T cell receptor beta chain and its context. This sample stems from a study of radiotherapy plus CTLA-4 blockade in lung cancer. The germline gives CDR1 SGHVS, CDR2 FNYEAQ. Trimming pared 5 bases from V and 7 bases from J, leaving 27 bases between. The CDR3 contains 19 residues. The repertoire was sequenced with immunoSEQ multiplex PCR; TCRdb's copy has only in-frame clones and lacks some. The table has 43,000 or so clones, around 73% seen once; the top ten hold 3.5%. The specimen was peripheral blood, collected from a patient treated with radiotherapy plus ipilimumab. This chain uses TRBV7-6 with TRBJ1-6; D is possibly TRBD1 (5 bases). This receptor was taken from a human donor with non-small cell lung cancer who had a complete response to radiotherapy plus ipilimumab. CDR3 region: CASSPQPINPRGTNSPLHF. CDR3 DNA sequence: TGTGCCAGCAGCCCGCAACCAATAAACCCCCGGGGGACCAATTCACCCCTCCACTTT.